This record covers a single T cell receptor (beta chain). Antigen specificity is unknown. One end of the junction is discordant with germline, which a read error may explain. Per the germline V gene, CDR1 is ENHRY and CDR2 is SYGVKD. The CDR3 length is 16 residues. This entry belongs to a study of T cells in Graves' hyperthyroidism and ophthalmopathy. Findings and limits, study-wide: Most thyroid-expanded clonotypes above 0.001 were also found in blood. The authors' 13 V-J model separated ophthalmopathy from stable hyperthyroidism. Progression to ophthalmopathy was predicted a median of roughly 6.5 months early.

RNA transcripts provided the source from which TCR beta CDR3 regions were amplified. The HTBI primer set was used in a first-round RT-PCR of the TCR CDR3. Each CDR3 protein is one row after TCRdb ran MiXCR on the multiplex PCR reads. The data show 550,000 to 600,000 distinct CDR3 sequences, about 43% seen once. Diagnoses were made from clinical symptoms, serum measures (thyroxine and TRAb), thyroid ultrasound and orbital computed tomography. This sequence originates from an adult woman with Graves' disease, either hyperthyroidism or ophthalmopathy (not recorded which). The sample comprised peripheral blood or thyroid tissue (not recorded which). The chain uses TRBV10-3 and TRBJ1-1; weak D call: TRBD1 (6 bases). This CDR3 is CAISEKWEAGDTEALF. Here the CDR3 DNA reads TGTGCCATCAGTGAGAAATGGGAGGCCGGGGACACTGAAGCTCTCTTT.